These 30 T cell receptor beta chains were all obtained from the same sample, sequenced in a study of CXCR3-negative and CXCR3-positive naive CD8 T cells. The study, taken as a whole, reports: More hydrophobic TRB CDR3s were found in CXCR3-positive naive cells than in CXCR3-negative naive cells.

UMI labels and 5' RACE were used to prepare the TRB cDNA libraries. TCRdb re-called the 5' RACE reads and gives one entry per CDR3 protein, without DNA. The ten top clones account for over 1.3%, within a sample of fewer than 6,500 distinct CDR3 sequences. These TCRs' antigens remain unknown. Material: naive CXCR3+ CD8+ T cells from blood. This sample's subset: CD45RO-CCR7+CD27+CD95- naive CD8+ T cells expressing CXCR3 (TNR3+). The receptors were gathered from a human donor in good health. Some clones in this sample may be carry-over from other donors' samples.

This clonotype counts as medium-sized by frequency. V gene TRBV29-1 combines with J gene TRBJ2-5; the D call from TCRdb, TRBD2, cannot be confirmed without DNA. The CDR3 consists of 14 residues. Germline CDR1 and CDR2: SQVTM and ANQGSEA. CDR3 residues: CSVEVAGGQETQYF.

The rearrangement joins TRBV11-2 to TRBJ2-7; TCRdb's assignment of TRBD2 cannot be checked, as there is no DNA. CDR1 and CDR2 from the germline V gene are SGHAT and FQNNGV. This CDR3 is built from 12 residues. CDR3 in amino acids: CASSSEGYEQYF. Combining the CDR3 with reference TRBV11-2 and TRBJ2-7 gives the whole variable domain EAGVAQSPRYKIIEKRQSVAFWCNPISGHATLYWYQQILGQGPKLLIQFQNNGVVDDSQLPKDRFSAERLKGVDSTLKIQPAKLEDSAVYLCASSSEGYEQYFGPGTRLTVT.

This clonotype is medium-sized by frequency. The chain joins TRBV10-3 to TRBJ2-7; TCRdb indicates TRBD2, and absent DNA this call remains unverified. Germline V gene lookup returns CDR1 ENHRY and CDR2 SYGVKD. The CDR3 extends over 14 amino acids. The CDR3 loop is CAISPASGSYEQYF.

J is TRBJ2-5 and V is TRBV20-1; the TRBD2 assignment by TCRdb is unverifiable without DNA. The CDR3 covers 15 residues. The V gene's germline CDR1 is DFQATT and CDR2 SNEGSKA (reference sequence). The CDR3 region is CSARDGRDAEETQYF.

The chain recombines TRBV7-9 with TRBJ2-7; the TCRdb call, TRBD1, lacks DNA for checking. Per germline, CDR1 SEHNR and CDR2 FQNEAQ (reference sequence). The CDR3 length is 15 residues. CDR3 sequence reads: CASSPSTGAAYEQYF.

The chain is built from TRBV11-2 and TRBJ2-5; the D gene TCRdb calls, TRBD1, cannot be checked with no DNA. Germline V gene data show CDR1 as SGHAT and CDR2 as FQNNGV. This CDR3 has 15 residues. This CDR3 reads CASSSPGTAQETQYF.

This clonotype is labeled medium-sized (0.01 to 0.1%) based on frequency. The chain combines TRBV24-1 with TRBJ1-2; checking the TCRdb D call of TRBD1 is not possible without DNA. Germline CDR1 KGHDR, CDR2 SFDVKD. This CDR3 has 14 amino acids. The CDR3 sequence: CATSDWDVRGGYTF.

The CDR3 loop reads CASSEANYEQYF. V usage is TRBV2 and J usage is TRBJ2-7. This CDR3 has 12 amino acids. Germline V lookup: CDR1 SNHLY, CDR2 FYNNEI.

This sequence joins TRBV7-3 and TRBJ2-6; TCRdb outputs TRBD1, but without DNA this stays unchecked. Germline V gene lookup returns CDR1 SGHTA and CDR2 FQGTGA. The CDR3 has 15 amino acids. CDR3 sequence: CASSLGASGANVLTF.

Measured by frequency, this clonotype is medium-sized (0.01 to 0.1%). The V and J genes are TRBV6-5 and TRBJ2-3. This CDR3 is built from 13 residues. Germline CDR1 and CDR2: MNHEY and SVGAGI. This CDR3 reads CASSHSAEDTQYF.

Measured by frequency, this clonotype is medium-sized. J is TRBJ2-7 and V is TRBV28; absent DNA, TCRdb's TRBD2 call cannot be checked. This CDR3 region has 14 residues. From germline, CDR1 is MDHEN and CDR2 SYDVKM. The CDR3 region is CASSLWMEGYEQYF.

The rearrangement joins TRBV12-3 or TRBV12-4 to TRBJ1-1. The CDR3 is 16 residues long. The CDR3 is CASSFLGPAMNTEAFF.

The chain uses TRBV7-2 and TRBJ2-3; the TCRdb D gene call, TRBD2, has no DNA to confirm it. Germline CDR1 reads SGHTA; CDR2 reads FQGNSA. CDR3 size: 16 residues. The CDR3 is CASTLLAGEGTDTQYF. Together with reference TRBV7-2 and TRBJ2-3, the CDR3 gives the full variable domain: GAGVSQSPSNKVTEKGKDVELRCDPISGHTALYWYRQSLGQGLEFLIYFQGNSAPDKSGLPSDRFSAERTGGSVSTLTIQRTQQEDSAVYLCASTLLAGEGTDTQYFGPGTRLTVL.

The V call is TRBV20-1, the J call TRBJ2-1; as DNA is missing, the TRBD1 call by TCRdb cannot be tested. The CDR3 covers 15 residues. The germline gives CDR1 DFQATT, CDR2 SNEGSKA (reference sequence). CDR3 residues: CSARRQGARYNEQFF.

Here the CDR3 reads CASSLGHHEAFF. The chain links TRBV5-5 to TRBJ1-1. Germline CDR1 is SGHKS and CDR2 is YYEKEE (reference sequence). The length of the CDR3 is 12 residues. Full variable domain (remainder filled in from reference TRBV5-5 and TRBJ1-1): DAGVTQSPTHLIKTRGQQVTLRCSPISGHKSVSWYQQVLGQGPQFIFQYYEKEERGRGNFPDRFSARQFPNYSSELNVNALLLGDSALYLCASSLGHHEAFFGQGTRLTVV.

According to its frequency, this clonotype is medium-sized. The CDR3 here is CASSSNQGLGTEAFF. The chain recombines TRBV28 with TRBJ1-1; the D gene TCRdb calls, TRBD1, cannot be checked with no DNA. Germline-derived CDR1 and CDR2 are MDHEN and SYDVKM. The CDR3 is made up of 15 amino acids.

This clonotype is deemed medium-sized by its frequency. V gene TRBV10-3 combines with J gene TRBJ2-1; the D gene TCRdb calls, TRBD2, cannot be checked with no DNA. Germline values: CDR1 ENHRY, CDR2 SYGVKD. The CDR3 contains 14 residues. The CDR3 loop is CAIRRLAADNEQFF.

This clonotype is medium-sized by frequency. The chain links TRBV7-3 to TRBJ2-3; TCRdb's D call, TRBD2, is unchecked because there is no DNA. Germline assignment: CDR1 SGHTA and CDR2 FQGTGA. The CDR3 spans 16 residues. This CDR3 is CASSPLAGASTDTQYF. Based on the CDR3 plus reference TRBV7-3 and TRBJ2-3, the full variable domain is GAGVSQTPSNKVTEKGKYVELRCDPISGHTALYWYRQSLGQGPEFLIYFQGTGAADDSGLPNDRFFAVRPEGSVSTLKIQRTERGDSAVYLCASSPLAGASTDTQYFGPGTRLTVL.

This clonotype counts as medium-sized (0.01 to 0.1%) by frequency. The chain is built from TRBV7-9 and TRBJ2-5. CDR3 length: 13 residues. Germline loops: CDR1 SEHNR, CDR2 FQNEAQ (reference sequence). The CDR3 loop reads CASSLDIQETQYF.

V usage is TRBV20-1 and J usage is TRBJ2-7; TCRdb picks TRBD1, but there is no DNA to check that call. Germline values: CDR1 DFQATT, CDR2 SNEGSKA (reference sequence). This CDR3 has 17 residues. The CDR3 sequence: CSARGLDRTGRWEEQYF.

Judged by frequency, this clonotype is medium-sized. V and J are TRBV15 and TRBJ2-1; the D call from TCRdb, TRBD2, cannot be confirmed without DNA. This CDR3 has 14 amino acids. Per the germline V gene, CDR1 is LNHNV and CDR2 is YYDKDF (reference sequence). The CDR3 protein is CATSRWRENDEQFF.

Its frequency marks this clonotype as medium-sized. The chain links TRBV6-6 to TRBJ2-1. The CDR3 consists of 12 residues. Germline loops: CDR1 MNHNY, CDR2 SVGAGI (reference sequence). The CDR3 reads CASGFLVYEQFF.

V usage is TRBV20-1 and J usage is TRBJ2-3. CDR3 length: 11 amino acids. Germline-derived CDR1 and CDR2 are DFQATT and SNEGSKA (reference sequence). The CDR3 loop reads CSTRFVDTQYF.

Frequency places this clonotype as medium-sized (0.01 to 0.1%). The chain employs TRBV24-1 and TRBJ1-5; TCRdb names TRBD1, which stays unverified in the absence of DNA. Per germline, CDR1 KGHDR and CDR2 SFDVKD. The CDR3 totals 15 residues. The CDR3 is CATSGRDGGNQPQHF.

This chain joins TRBV12-3 or TRBV12-4 and TRBJ1-4. This CDR3 is 11 amino acids long. CDR3 sequence: CASSLSEKLFF.

The chain combines TRBV20-1 with TRBJ1-5; no DNA is available, so the TRBD1 call from TCRdb remains unchecked. Germline lookup yields CDR1 DFQATT and CDR2 SNEGSKA (reference sequence). CDR3 length: 17 residues. CDR3: CSATDQTGRWSNQPQHF.

According to its frequency, this clonotype is medium-sized. CDR3 loop: CASSESGRGQPQHF. The rearrangement links TRBV25-1 to TRBJ1-5. There are 14 residues in the CDR3. Per germline, CDR1 MGHDK and CDR2 SYGVNS. The whole variable domain, filled in from reference TRBV25-1 and TRBJ1-5, reads EADIYQTPRYLVIGTGKKITLECSQTMGHDKMYWYQQDPGMELHLIHYSYGVNSTEKGDLSSESTVSRIRTEHFPLTLESARPSHTSQYLCASSESGRGQPQHFGDGTRLSIL.

The chain combines TRBV25-1 with TRBJ2-2; as DNA is missing, the TRBD2 call by TCRdb cannot be tested. The germline CDR1 and CDR2 sequences are MGHDK and SYGVNS. The CDR3 has 14 residues. This chain's CDR3 is CASSPAGNTGELFF.

This clonotype shows up as medium-sized by frequency. The chain employs TRBV20-1 and TRBJ2-3; TCRdb gives TRBD1 as the D gene, but with no DNA this cannot be confirmed. From germline, CDR1 is DFQATT and CDR2 SNEGSKA (reference sequence). CDR3 length: 15 amino acids. The chain's CDR3 is CSARIGGDDTDTQYF.

This clonotype registers medium-sized by frequency. J is TRBJ2-7 and V is TRBV4-2; TCRdb selects TRBD1, and the lack of DNA leaves this call unchecked. This CDR3 spans 15 amino acids. Germline loops: CDR1 LGHNA, CDR2 YNFKEQ. The CDR3 loop is CASSQVARGLDEQYF.